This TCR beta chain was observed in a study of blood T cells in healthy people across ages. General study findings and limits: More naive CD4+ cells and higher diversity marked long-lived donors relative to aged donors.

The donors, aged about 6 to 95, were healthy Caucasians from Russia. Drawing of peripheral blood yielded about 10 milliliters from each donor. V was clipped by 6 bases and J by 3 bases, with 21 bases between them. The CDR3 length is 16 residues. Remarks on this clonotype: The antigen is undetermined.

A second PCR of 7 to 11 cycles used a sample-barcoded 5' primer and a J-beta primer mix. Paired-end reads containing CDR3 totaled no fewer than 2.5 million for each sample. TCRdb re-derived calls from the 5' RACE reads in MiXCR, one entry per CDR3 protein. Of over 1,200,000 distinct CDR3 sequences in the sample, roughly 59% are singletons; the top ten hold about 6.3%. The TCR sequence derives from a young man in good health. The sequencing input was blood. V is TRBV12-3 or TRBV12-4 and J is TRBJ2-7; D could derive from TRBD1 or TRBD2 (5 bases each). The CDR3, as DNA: TGTGCCAGCAGCCCCGACGGGGCTAGCCGGAGCTACGAGCAGTACTTC. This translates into CASSPDGASRSYEQYF.